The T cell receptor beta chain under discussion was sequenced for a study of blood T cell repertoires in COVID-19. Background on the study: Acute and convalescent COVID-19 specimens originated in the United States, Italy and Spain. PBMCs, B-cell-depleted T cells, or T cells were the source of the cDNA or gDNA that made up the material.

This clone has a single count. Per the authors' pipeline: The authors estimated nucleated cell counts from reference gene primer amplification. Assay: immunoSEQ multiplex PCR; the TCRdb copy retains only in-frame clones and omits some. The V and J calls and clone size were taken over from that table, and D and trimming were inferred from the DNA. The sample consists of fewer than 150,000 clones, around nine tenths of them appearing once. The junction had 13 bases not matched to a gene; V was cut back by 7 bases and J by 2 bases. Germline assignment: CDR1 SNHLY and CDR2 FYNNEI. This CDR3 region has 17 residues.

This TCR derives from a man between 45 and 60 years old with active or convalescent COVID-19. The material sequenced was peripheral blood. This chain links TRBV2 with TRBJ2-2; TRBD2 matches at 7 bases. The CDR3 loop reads CASTPTASGDNTGELFF. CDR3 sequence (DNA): TGTGCCAGCACCCCGACCGCTAGCGGAGATAACACCGGGGAGCTGTTTTTT.